This T cell receptor (beta chain) originates from a study of breast tumors, draining lymph nodes, adjacent tissues. As for this clonotype: Antigen unknown.

Notes on the study in general: Tumor repertoires ranked between lymph nodes and nontumor tissue in diversity, with V and J gene preferences.

Using its own MiXCR run on the multiplex PCR reads, TCRdb lists one record per CDR3 protein. The table shows about 14,000 distinct CDR3 sequences, with 55% to 60% occurring only once. V lost 5 bases, J lost 4 bases, and 18 bases lay in between. Germline assignment: CDR1 DFQATT and CDR2 SNEGSKA (reference sequence). The CDR3 totals 15 residues. This sequence was found in a female donor with breast cancer. Some clones in this sample may be carry-over from other donors' samples. The V and J genes are TRBV20-1 and TRBJ2-1; tentatively, D is TRBD2 (6 bases). Sequencing input: tumor-adjacent breast tissue. Written as DNA, the CDR3 is TGCAGTGCTCGACCCATAGGAGGGGATTACAATGAGCAGTTCTTC. The encoded protein is CSARPIGGDYNEQFF.